A selection of T cell receptor beta chains follows, all from one sample in a study of PD-L1 blockade in urothelial cancer. Only in-frame clones appear in the TCRdb table, and some are missing; sequencing was by immunoSEQ multiplex PCR. The repertoire includes around 110,000 clones, roughly 91% of them detected once, and around 1.7% sits in the top ten. Sequencing was performed on PBMCs, taken around atezolizumab (anti-PD-L1) treatment. These receptor sequences come from a man between 60 and 75 years old with urothelial cancer. The CDR3 runs from the conserved cysteine through the conserved F or W. The order of the fields is J gene, clone size, V gene, D gene, CDR3 DNA, CDR3 protein. D genes are given only for firm matches. Only some rows state a clone size, as once, few, many or a class for expanded clones.

J: TRBJ2-7
size: -
V: TRBV5-4
D: TRBD1
DNA: TGTGCCAGCAGCTTGGCCGAAGGGACAGTCGACTTC
CDR3: CASSLAEGTVDF

J: TRBJ2-5
size: -
V: TRBV18
D: -
DNA: TGTGCCAGCTCACCACCGACAGTAGAGACCCAGTACTTC
CDR3: CASSPPTVETQYF

J: TRBJ1-1
size: -
V: TRBV19
D: -
DNA: TGTGCCAGTAGCACCTTGGGGGAGGCCCCGAACACTGAAGCTTTCTTT
CDR3: CASSTLGEAPNTEAFF

J: TRBJ2-3
size: -
V: TRBV7-9
D: TRBD2
DNA: TGTGCCAGCAGACGGGGACTAGTTGCCACAGATACGCAGTATTTT
CDR3: CASRRGLVATDTQYF

J: TRBJ2-7
size: -
V: TRBV28
D: -
DNA: TGTGCCAGCAGTTTTAACAGGGCCTACGAGCAGTACTTC
CDR3: CASSFNRAYEQYF

J: TRBJ2-7
size: -
V: TRBV6-1
D: TRBD1
DNA: TGTGCCAGCAGTAAGGGACAGGGCTACGAGCAGTACTTC
CDR3: CASSKGQGYEQYF

J: TRBJ1-2
size: -
V: TRBV7-2
D: -
DNA: TGTGCCAGCAGCTTAAGACAGGTTAACTATGGCTACACCTTC
CDR3: CASSLRQVNYGYTF

J: TRBJ2-7
size: -
V: TRBV18
D: -
DNA: TGTGCCAGCTCACCAGACCAGGGGTTAGGCTACGAGCAGTACTTC
CDR3: CASSPDQGLGYEQYF

J: TRBJ1-2
size: few
V: TRBV28
D: TRBD1
DNA: TGTGCCAGCAGTTCCCCTGCGGCAGGGGGCATCGATGGCTACACCTTC
CDR3: CASSSPAAGGIDGYTF

J: TRBJ2-3
size: -
V: TRBV12-5
D: -
DNA: TGTGCTAGTGGTTTAGGGCAGGGTATGGCAGATACGCAGTATTTT
CDR3: CASGLGQGMADTQYF

J: TRBJ2-5
size: -
V: TRBV6-1
D: TRBD2
DNA: TGTGCCAGCAGTGAATGGGCTAGCGGGAGGGGAGAGACCCAGTACTTC
CDR3: CASSEWASGRGETQYF

J: TRBJ2-7
size: few
V: TRBV7-2
D: TRBD1
DNA: TGTGCCAGCAGCCGGGACAGGTCCACCTACGAGCAGTACTTC
CDR3: CASSRDRSTYEQYF

J: TRBJ1-2
size: -
V: TRBV29-1
D: TRBD1
DNA: TGCAGCTCCCCAACAGGGGGGGGTGGCTACACCTTC
CDR3: CSSPTGGGGYTF

J: TRBJ2-1
size: -
V: TRBV27
D: TRBD2
DNA: TGTGCCAGCAGTACCACTAGCGGGGGCTACTCCTACAATGAGCAGTTCTTC
CDR3: CASSTTSGGYSYNEQFF

J: TRBJ2-7
size: -
V: TRBV5-6
D: TRBD1
DNA: TGTGCCAGCAGCCTCAGGGGGCAGAACGAGCAGTACTTC
CDR3: CASSLRGQNEQYF

J: TRBJ2-7
size: -
V: TRBV5-1
D: -
DNA: TGCGCCAGCTTCCCGAGGTCACCTCAGCAGTACTTC
CDR3: CASFPRSPQQYF

J: TRBJ2-1
size: -
V: TRBV7-2
D: TRBD2
DNA: TGTGCCAGCAGCCCCCGGACTAGCGGGGACAATGAGCAGTTCTTC
CDR3: CASSPRTSGDNEQFF

J: TRBJ2-7
size: -
V: TRBV4-1
D: TRBD2
DNA: TGCGCCAGCAGCCATGCACGGGGGGGCTATTCCTACGAGCAGTACTTC
CDR3: CASSHARGGYSYEQYF

J: TRBJ2-1
size: -
V: TRBV29-1
D: TRBD2
DNA: TGCAGCGGTAGCGGGGGCGATTTTAGCTCCTACAATGAGCAGTTCTTC
CDR3: CSGSGGDFSSYNEQFF

J: TRBJ1-2
size: -
V: TRBV7-2
D: TRBD1
DNA: TGTGCCAGCAGCTCAGGGACAGGCCCGGGGGGCTACACCTTC
CDR3: CASSSGTGPGGYTF

J: TRBJ2-5
size: -
V: TRBV6-5
D: -
DNA: TGTGCCAGCAGTTACTCGAGGGGGAAAGAGACCCAGTACTTC
CDR3: CASSYSRGKETQYF

J: TRBJ2-3
size: -
V: TRBV5-1
D: -
DNA: TGCGCCAGCAGCTTGCAGGGTCAGGGCACAGATACGCAGTATTTT
CDR3: CASSLQGQGTDTQYF

J: TRBJ1-2
size: once
V: TRBV6-5
D: -
DNA: TGTGCCAGCACGAACAGCTATGGCTACACCTTC
CDR3: CASTNSYGYTF

J: TRBJ2-1
size: -
V: TRBV7-2
D: TRBD2
DNA: TGTGCCAGCAGCTTAGTTCCTAGCGGGGGGGGCTCCTACAATGAGCAGTTCTTC
CDR3: CASSLVPSGGGSYNEQFF

J: TRBJ2-1
size: -
V: TRBV12-5
D: -
DNA: TGTGCTAGTGGTTTGGCTAATGAGCAGTTCTTC
CDR3: CASGLANEQFF